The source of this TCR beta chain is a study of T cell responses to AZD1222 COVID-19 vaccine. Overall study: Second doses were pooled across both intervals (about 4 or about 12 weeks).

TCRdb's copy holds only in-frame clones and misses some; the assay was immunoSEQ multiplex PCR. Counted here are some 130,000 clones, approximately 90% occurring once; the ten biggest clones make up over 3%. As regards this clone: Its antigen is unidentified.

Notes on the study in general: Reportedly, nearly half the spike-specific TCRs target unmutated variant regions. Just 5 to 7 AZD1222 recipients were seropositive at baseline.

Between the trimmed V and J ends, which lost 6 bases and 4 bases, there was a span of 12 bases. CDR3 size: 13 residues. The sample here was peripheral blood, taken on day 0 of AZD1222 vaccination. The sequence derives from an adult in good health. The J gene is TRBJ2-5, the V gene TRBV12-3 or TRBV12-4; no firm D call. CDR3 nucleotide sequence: TGTGCCAGCAGCTTAACGGGTGGAGAGACCCAGTACTTC. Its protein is CASSLTGGETQYF.